These T cell receptor beta chains were read from a single sample in a study of identifying expanded T cells in peripheral blood. Profiling relied on immunoSEQ multiplex PCR, and the TCRdb table lists in-frame clones only, not all of them. Of tens of thousands of clones detected, around 87% appear once; the ten largest clones hold approximately 4.5%. Sequences were obtained from blood. These receptors came from a person aged 18 to 69 in good health. CDR3s leave out the opening cysteine and the closing phenylalanine or tryptophan.

V gene	J gene	CDR3 protein
TRBV27	TRBJ1-4	ASSLLGAPEKLF
TRBV6-1	TRBJ2-5	ASSEEGLWQETQY
TRBV28	TRBJ1-1	ASSSRQGQYTEAF
TRBV10-1	TRBJ2-2	ASSRTSGGSNTGELF
TRBV6-5	TRBJ1-1	ASSYSFLRGNTEAF
TRBV14	TRBJ1-1	ASSQDGVGTEAF
TRBV28	TRBJ1-5	ASSLVGFSNQPQH
TRBV5-1	TRBJ2-7	ASSFRGRGYEQY
TRBV28	TRBJ1-5	ASVPPGGNQPQH
TRBV28	TRBJ1-2	ASSGQGMGGYT
TRBV7-2	TRBJ2-7	ASSLEREDEQY
TRBV30	TRBJ2-3	AWSEGTSTDTQY
TRBV5-3	TRBJ2-5	ARSLRDRGGETQY
TRBV12-5	TRBJ2-7	ASGLPPANYPYEQY
TRBV27	TRBJ2-5	ASAGGGLLETQY
TRBV4-3	TRBJ2-3	ASSQLAGGGTDTQY
TRBV14	TRBJ2-3	ASSQPGPDTQY
TRBV7-3	TRBJ1-2	ASSQRQGHGYT